This T cell receptor (beta chain) was obtained from a study of T cell responses to AZD1222 COVID-19 vaccine. Repertoires were generated with immunoSEQ multiplex PCR, while TCRdb's copy carries only in-frame clones and drops some. The sample includes 130,000 to 150,000 clones, 91% seen only once; the top ten take around 1.4%. The V and J ends lost 0 bases and 4 bases, in that order; junction bases with no gene match: 8. Germline V gene sequence: CDR1 SGHRS, CDR2 YFSETQ. The CDR3 length is 16 residues. The TCR originated in an adult in good health. The rearrangement uses TRBV5-1 and TRBJ2-3; 7 nucleotides line up with TRBD1. The sequencing here drew on peripheral blood, taken on day 0 of AZD1222 vaccination. The CDR3 DNA sequence: TGCGCCAGCAGCTTGGAGGGGACAGCCATTTCAGATACGCAGTATTTT. It is translated as CASSLEGTAISDTQYF.